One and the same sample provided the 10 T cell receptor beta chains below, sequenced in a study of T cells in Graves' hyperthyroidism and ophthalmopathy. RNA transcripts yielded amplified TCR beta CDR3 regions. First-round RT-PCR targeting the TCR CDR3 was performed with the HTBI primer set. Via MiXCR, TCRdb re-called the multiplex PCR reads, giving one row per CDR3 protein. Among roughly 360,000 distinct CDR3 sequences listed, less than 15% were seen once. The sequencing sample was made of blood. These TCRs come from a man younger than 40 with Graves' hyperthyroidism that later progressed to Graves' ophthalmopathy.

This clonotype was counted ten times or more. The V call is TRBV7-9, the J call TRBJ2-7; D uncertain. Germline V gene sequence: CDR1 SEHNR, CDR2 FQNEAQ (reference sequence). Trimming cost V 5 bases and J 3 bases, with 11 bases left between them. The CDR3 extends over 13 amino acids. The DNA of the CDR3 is TGTGCCAGCAGCCCGGACGGCTACTACGAGCAGTACTTC. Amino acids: CASSPDGYYEQYF.

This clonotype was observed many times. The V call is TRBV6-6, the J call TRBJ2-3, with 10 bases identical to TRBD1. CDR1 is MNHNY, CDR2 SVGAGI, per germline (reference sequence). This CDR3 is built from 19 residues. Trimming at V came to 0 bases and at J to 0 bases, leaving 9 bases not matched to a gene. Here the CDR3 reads CASSYSLGQGPPSTDTQYF. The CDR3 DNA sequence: TGTGCCAGCAGTTACTCGTTGGGACAGGGGCCCCCTAGCACAGATACGCAGTATTTT.

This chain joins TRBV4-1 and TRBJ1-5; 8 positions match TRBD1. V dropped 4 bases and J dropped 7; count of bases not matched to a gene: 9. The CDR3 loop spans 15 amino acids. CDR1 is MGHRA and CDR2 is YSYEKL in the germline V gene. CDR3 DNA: TGCGCCAGCAGCCGCGGACAGGGCCAGATGCAGCCCCAGCATTTT. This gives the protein CASSRGQGQMQPQHF.

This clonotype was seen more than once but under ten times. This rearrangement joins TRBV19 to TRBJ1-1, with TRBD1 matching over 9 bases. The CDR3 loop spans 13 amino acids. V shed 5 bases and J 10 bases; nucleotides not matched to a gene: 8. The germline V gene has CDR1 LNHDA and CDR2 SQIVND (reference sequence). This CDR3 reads CASSPYTGGAAFF. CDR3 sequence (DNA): TGTGCCAGTAGTCCTTACACAGGGGGCGCAGCTTTCTTT.

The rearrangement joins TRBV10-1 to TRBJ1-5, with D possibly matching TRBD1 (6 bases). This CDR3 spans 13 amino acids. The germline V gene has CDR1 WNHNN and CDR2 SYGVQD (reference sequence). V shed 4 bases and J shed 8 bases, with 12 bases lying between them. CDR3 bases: TGCGCCAGCAGTGGGGGGCTGGCGGAGCCCCAGCATTTT. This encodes CASSGGLAEPQHF.

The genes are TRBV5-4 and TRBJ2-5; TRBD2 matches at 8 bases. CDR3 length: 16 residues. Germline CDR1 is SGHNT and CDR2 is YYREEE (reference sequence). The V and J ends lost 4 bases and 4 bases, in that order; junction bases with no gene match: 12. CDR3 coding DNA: TGTGCCAGCAGCCCGCTACCTGCGGGGGGCTCAGAGACCCAGTACTTC. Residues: CASSPLPAGGSETQYF.

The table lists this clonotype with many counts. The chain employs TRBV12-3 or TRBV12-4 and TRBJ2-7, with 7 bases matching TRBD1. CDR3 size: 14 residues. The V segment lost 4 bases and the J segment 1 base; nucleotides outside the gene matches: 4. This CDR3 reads CASSSTGQSYEQYF. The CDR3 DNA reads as TGTGCCAGCAGTTCGACGGGACAGTCCTACGAGCAGTACTTC.

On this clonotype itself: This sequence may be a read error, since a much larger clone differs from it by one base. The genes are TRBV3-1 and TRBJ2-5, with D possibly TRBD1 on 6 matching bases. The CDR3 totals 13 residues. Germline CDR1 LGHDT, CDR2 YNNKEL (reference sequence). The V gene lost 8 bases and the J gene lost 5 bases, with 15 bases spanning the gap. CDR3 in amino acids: CASGPQGHETQYF. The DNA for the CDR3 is TGTGCCAGCGGGCCTCAGGGGCACGAGACCCAGTACTTC.

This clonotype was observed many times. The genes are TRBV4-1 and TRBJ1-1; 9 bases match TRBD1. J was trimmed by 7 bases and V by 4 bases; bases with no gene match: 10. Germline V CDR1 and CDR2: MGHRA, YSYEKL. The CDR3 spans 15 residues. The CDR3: CASSLLGQGWGEAFF. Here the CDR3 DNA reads TGCGCCAGCAGCCTCTTGGGACAGGGATGGGGTGAAGCTTTCTTT.

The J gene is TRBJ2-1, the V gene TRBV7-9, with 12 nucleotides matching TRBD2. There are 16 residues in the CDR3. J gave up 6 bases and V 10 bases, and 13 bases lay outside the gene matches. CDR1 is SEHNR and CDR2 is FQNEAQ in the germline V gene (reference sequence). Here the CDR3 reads CATAPLAGGRGNEQFF. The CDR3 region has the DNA TGTGCCACCGCCCCACTAGCGGGAGGACGGGGCAATGAGCAGTTCTTC.